A single sample is the source of the 13 T cell receptor beta chains below, sequenced in a study of blood T cell repertoires in COVID-19. Sequencing was performed with immunoSEQ multiplex PCR; in TCRdb, only in-frame clones are kept and a portion is missing. The sample records 30,000 or so clones, 88% being singletons. The specimen sequenced was peripheral blood. Receptors originate from a man in his sixties with COVID-19, enrolled during active disease.

The chain uses TRBV10-2 and TRBJ1-1; D possibly corresponds to TRBD1 (5 bases). CDR1 is WSHSY and CDR2 is SAAADI in the germline V gene. The CDR3 extends over 17 amino acids. V lost 5 bases and J 5 bases, leaving 24 bases between the germline ends. The CDR3 nucleotides read TGCGCCAGCAGTTCCAGTGAGTCAGTGGGGGGTTCAACTGAAGCTTTCTTT. It translates to CASSSSESVGGSTEAFF.

This clone is a singleton in its sample. The chain uses TRBV27 and TRBJ2-3; TRBD2 matches at 14 bases. The V and J ends lost 6 bases and 4 bases, in that order; junction bases with no gene match: 6. The CDR3 contains 16 residues. From germline, CDR1 is MNHEY and CDR2 SMNVEV (reference sequence). The CDR3, as DNA: TGTGCCAGCAGCCTATCGACTAGCGGGAGGGCAGATACGCAGTATTTT. Its translation is CASSLSTSGRADTQYF.

In nucleotides, the CDR3 is TGCAGCGTTGAGGGGGGGGGCCCCTGGGACAATGAGCAGTTCTTC. It translates to CSVEGGGPWDNEQFF. The J gene is TRBJ2-1, the V gene TRBV29-1, with D maybe TRBD2 (7 bases). The germline V gene has CDR1 SQVTM and CDR2 ANQGSEA. Trimming cost V 3 bases and J 5 bases, with 17 bases left between them. This CDR3 contains 15 residues.

This chain uses TRBV18 with TRBJ2-7; 10 bases fit TRBD1. Trimming removed 3 bases from V and 7 bases from J; junction bases left unmatched: 9. CDR3 size: 15 residues. Germline assignment: CDR1 KGHSH and CDR2 LQKENI. The CDR3 loop is CASSPRTGGSGEQYF. The CDR3 bases are TGTGCCAGCTCACCCAGGACAGGGGGGTCGGGGGAGCAGTACTTC.

This chain uses TRBV6-4 with TRBJ1-2, with D maybe TRBD1 (5 bases). The CDR3 is 14 amino acids. Trimming stripped 2 bases from V and 7 bases from J, with 14 bases between. Germline assignment: CDR1 MRHNA and CDR2 SNTAGT. The CDR3 sequence: CASSDPTGVGGYTF. DNA of the CDR3: TGTGCCAGCAGTGACCCCACGGGGGTTGGTGGCTACACCTTC.

V gene TRBV6-5 combines with J gene TRBJ1-3; D remains unclear. Trimming removed 0 bases from V and 4 bases from J, with 7 bases in between. CDR3 length: 14 residues. The germline CDR1 and CDR2 sequences are MNHEY and SVGAGI. The CDR3 region is CASSYSQMGNTIYF. CDR3 bases: TGTGCCAGCAGTTACTCGCAGATGGGAAACACCATATATTTT.

This chain joins TRBV2 and TRBJ2-1; D is ambiguous. The CDR3 extends over 14 amino acids. Per germline, CDR1 SNHLY and CDR2 FYNNEI. Trimming cost V 8 bases and J 5 bases, with 16 bases left between them. The CDR3 bases are TGTGCCAGCCATCAACTGACATTTAACAATGAGCAGTTCTTC. It codes for CASHQLTFNNEQFF.

V is TRBV15 and J is TRBJ2-1, with a tentative D call TRBD2 (5 bases). The CDR3 is 16 residues long. V lost 0 bases, J lost 6 bases, and 15 bases lay in between. Germline CDR1 is LNHNV and CDR2 is YYDKDF (reference sequence). CDR3 nucleotide sequence: TGTGCCACCAGCAGAGAGATCGCGGGCCGAGTCAATGAGCAGTTCTTC. Protein product: CATSREIAGRVNEQFF.

On this clone: Germline and junction disagree at one end, which may indicate a read error. The CDR3 protein is CASSLTDSLRVF. CDR3 nucleotide sequence: TGTGCCAGCAGCTTAACGGACAGTCTGAGGGTCTTC. V gene TRBV7-9 combines with J gene TRBJ2-7; a weak D match, TRBD1 (6 bases). The CDR3 is 12 amino acids. Per germline, CDR1 SEHNR and CDR2 FQNEAQ (reference sequence).

The chain uses TRBV4-1 and TRBJ2-7; 11 bases agree with TRBD1. The CDR3 length is 14 residues. Germline values: CDR1 MGHRA, CDR2 YSYEKL. The V gene end was trimmed by 3 bases and the J gene end by 6 bases; junction bases not matched to a gene: 4. The CDR3 here is CASSQDRGLGEQYF. The CDR3 nucleotides read TGCGCCAGCAGCCAGGACAGGGGGCTCGGCGAGCAGTACTTC.

The V and J genes are TRBV28 and TRBJ1-5; possible D gene TRBD1, 5 bases. Germline CDR1 reads MDHEN; CDR2 reads SYDVKM. The CDR3 runs to 12 residues. V lost 5 bases to trimming and J lost 7 bases, with 9 bases between them. The CDR3 DNA is TGTGCCAGCAGTGTTGGGGGGCAGCCCCAGCATTTT. It encodes CASSVGGQPQHF.

CDR3 sequence reads: CASSVGGGTNEKLFF. CDR3 bases: TGTGCCAGCAGCGTAGGCGGGGGAACTAATGAAAAACTGTTTTTT. The chain couples TRBV9 to TRBJ1-4, with D perhaps matching TRBD1 (5 bases). Looked up from germline, CDR1 is SGDLS and CDR2 is YYNGEE. V was pared by 0 bases and J by 1 base, with 7 bases between. The CDR3 is 15 amino acids.

V and J are TRBV11-3 and TRBJ2-3, with TRBD2 matching over 13 bases. This CDR3 region has 19 residues. In germline, CDR1 is SGHNT, CDR2 YENEEA. V lost 1 base to trimming and J lost 1 base; unmatched junction nucleotides: 8. CDR3 protein: CASSLARTSGRWGTDTQYF. The CDR3 nucleotides read TGTGCCAGCAGCTTAGCCCGGACTAGCGGGAGATGGGGCACAGATACGCAGTATTTT.